This T cell receptor beta chain was observed in a study of immune evolution from preneoplasia to lung adenocarcinoma. Clones were read by immunoSEQ multiplex PCR, and TCRdb kept only the in-frame ones, dropping some. This table has 25,000 to 30,000 clones, about two thirds appearing once. Overall study findings and caveats: Later-stage lesions appeared to have more T cells, more diversity, less clonality.

Details on this clone: Its antigen remains unknown.

Germline V gives CDR1 SGHNT, CDR2 YYREEE (reference sequence). Trimming shortened V by 2 bases and J by 8 bases, and 5 bases separated the two germline ends. The CDR3 loop spans 11 amino acids. Specimen: FFPE invasive lung adenocarcinoma tissue. The chain combines TRBV5-4 with TRBJ2-1, with D unresolved. This TCR derives from a person between 55 and 70 years old with invasive lung adenocarcinoma. Some clones in this sample may be carry-over from other donors' samples. The chain's CDR3 is CASSFQYEQFF. As DNA, the CDR3 is TGTGCCAGCAGCTTCCAATATGAGCAGTTCTTC.